These 10 T cell receptor beta chains originate from one sample sequenced in a study of CD8 T cells in Susac syndrome. It was with random hexamers that roughly 0.45 to 1 ug RNA was reverse transcribed. TCRdb ran MiXCR on the immunoSEQ multiplex PCR reads and lists one entry per CDR3 protein. The sample includes 150,000 to 200,000 distinct CDR3 sequences, 90% to 95% of them seen just once. Sample: CD4+ T cells from PBMCs. The receptors here all came from a human donor with Susac syndrome.

The gene calls are TRBV6-4 and TRBJ2-2, with D uncertain. Germline V gives CDR1 MRHNA, CDR2 SNTAGT. The CDR3 loop spans 14 amino acids. V gave up 2 bases and J gave up 1 base, with 5 bases separating them. DNA for the CDR3: TGTGCCAGCAGTGACGGTTGGAACACCGGGGAGCTGTTTTTT. It codes for CASSDGWNTGELFF.

The chain couples TRBV10-3 to TRBJ2-1; D is possibly TRBD1 (6 bases). The germline V gene encodes CDR1 ENHRY and CDR2 SYGVKD. The CDR3 extends over 15 amino acids. Trimming cost V 2 bases and J 6 bases, with 14 bases left between them. The CDR3 is CAISESRGWVNEQFF. The CDR3 DNA reads as TGTGCCATCAGTGAGAGCAGGGGTTGGGTCAATGAGCAGTTCTTC.

The V call is TRBV20-1, the J call TRBJ1-2; no definite D call. Germline CDR1 is DFQATT and CDR2 is SNEGSKA (reference sequence). CDR3 length equals 13 residues. Trimming pared 5 bases from V and 0 bases from J, leaving 10 bases between. CDR3 DNA: TGCAGTGCTCCCCCAGTTACTAACTATGGCTACACCTTC. As protein: CSAPPVTNYGYTF.

V gene TRBV18 combines with J gene TRBJ2-2, with D perhaps matching TRBD1 (6 bases). Per the germline V gene, CDR1 is KGHSH and CDR2 is LQKENI. The germline V and J ends were trimmed by 1 base and 1 base, with 10 bases remaining between them. The CDR3 is 16 amino acids. The CDR3 sequence is CASSPQDRWNTGELFF. The CDR3 DNA reads as TGTGCCAGCTCACCACAGGACAGATGGAACACCGGGGAGCTGTTTTTT. Filled out from reference TRBV18 and TRBJ2-2, the complete variable domain reads NAGVMQNPRHLVRRRGQEARLRCSPMKGHSHVYWYRQLPEEGLKFMVYLQKENIIDESGMPKERFSAEFPKEGPSILRIQQVVRGDSAAYFCASSPQDRWNTGELFFGEGSRLTVL.

In this sample, this clonotype turned up a few times. V gene TRBV7-2 combines with J gene TRBJ2-5, with TRBD2 as a possible D gene (5 bases). The CDR3 covers 13 residues. Germline V lookup: CDR1 SGHTA, CDR2 FQGNSA. V lost 3 bases and J 5 bases, leaving 10 bases between the germline ends. CDR3 DNA sequence: TGTGCCAGCAGCTTCGGGGTGATGGAGACCCAGTACTTC. This translates into CASSFGVMETQYF.

The rearrangement joins TRBV20-1 to TRBJ2-7; no clear D gene. V dropped 3 bases and J dropped 4 bases, with 10 bases sitting between them. Germline loops: CDR1 DFQATT, CDR2 SNEGSKA (reference sequence). This CDR3 has 12 residues. DNA of the CDR3: TGCAGTGCTAGGTCAAAGCCATACGAGCAGTACTTC. Residues: CSARSKPYEQYF.

The chain employs TRBV5-1 and TRBJ1-2; 7 bases agree with TRBD1. The junction had 9 bases not matched to a gene; V was cut back by 0 bases and J by 7 bases. Germline CDR1 is SGHRS and CDR2 is YFSETQ. This CDR3 has 15 residues. This CDR3 is CASSLDPGTVSGYTF. CDR3 DNA sequence: TGCGCCAGCAGCTTGGACCCCGGGACAGTGTCTGGCTACACCTTC.

This chain joins TRBV7-9 and TRBJ2-5; maybe TRBD1 (5 bases). This CDR3 has 11 residues. Trimming stripped 4 bases from V and 7 bases from J, with 7 bases between. The germline V gene has CDR1 SEHNR and CDR2 FQNEAQ (reference sequence). The CDR3 reads CASSSQGTQYF. The CDR3, as DNA: TGTGCCAGCAGCTCCCAGGGGACCCAGTACTTC. Filled out from reference TRBV7-9 and TRBJ2-5, the complete variable domain reads DTGVSQNPRHKITKRGQNVTFRCDPISEHNRLYWYRQTLGQGPEFLTYFQNEAQLEKSRLLSDRFSAERPKGSFSTLEIQRTEQGDSAMYLCASSSQGTQYFGPGTRLLVL.

The J gene is TRBJ2-5, the V gene TRBV24-1; perhaps D is TRBD1 or TRBD2 (5 bases each). The CDR3 loop spans 16 amino acids. Germline CDR1 reads KGHDR; CDR2 reads SFDVKD. V was trimmed by 1 base and J by 4 bases, leaving 15 bases between them. In nucleotides, the CDR3 is TGTGCCACCAGTGATTTTGTTCCAGGGAGAGGAGAGACCCAGTACTTC. Translation: CATSDFVPGRGETQYF.

The chain recombines TRBV30 with TRBJ1-6; no firm D call. Trimming cost V 4 bases and J 4 bases, with 5 bases left between them. The germline V gene encodes CDR1 GTSNPN and CDR2 SVGIG (reference sequence). This CDR3 is built from 12 residues. The CDR3 here is CAWMVYNSPLHF. CDR3 DNA: TGTGCCTGGATGGTTTATAATTCACCCCTCCACTTT.